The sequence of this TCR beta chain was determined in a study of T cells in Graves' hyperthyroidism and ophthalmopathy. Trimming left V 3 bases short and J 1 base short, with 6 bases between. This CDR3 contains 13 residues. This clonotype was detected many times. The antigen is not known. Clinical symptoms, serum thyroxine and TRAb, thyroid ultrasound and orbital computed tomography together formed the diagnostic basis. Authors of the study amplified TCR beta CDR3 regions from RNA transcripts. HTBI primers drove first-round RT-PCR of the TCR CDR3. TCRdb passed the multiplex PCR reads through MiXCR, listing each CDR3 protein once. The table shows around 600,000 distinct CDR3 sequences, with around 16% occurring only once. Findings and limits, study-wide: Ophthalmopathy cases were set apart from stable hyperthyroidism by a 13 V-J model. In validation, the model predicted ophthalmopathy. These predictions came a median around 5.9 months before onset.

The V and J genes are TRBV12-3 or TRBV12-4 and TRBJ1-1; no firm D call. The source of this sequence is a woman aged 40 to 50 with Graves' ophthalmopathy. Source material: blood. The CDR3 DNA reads TGTGCCAGCAGTTTCGACCAGAACACTGAAGCTTTCTTT. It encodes CASSFDQNTEAFF.